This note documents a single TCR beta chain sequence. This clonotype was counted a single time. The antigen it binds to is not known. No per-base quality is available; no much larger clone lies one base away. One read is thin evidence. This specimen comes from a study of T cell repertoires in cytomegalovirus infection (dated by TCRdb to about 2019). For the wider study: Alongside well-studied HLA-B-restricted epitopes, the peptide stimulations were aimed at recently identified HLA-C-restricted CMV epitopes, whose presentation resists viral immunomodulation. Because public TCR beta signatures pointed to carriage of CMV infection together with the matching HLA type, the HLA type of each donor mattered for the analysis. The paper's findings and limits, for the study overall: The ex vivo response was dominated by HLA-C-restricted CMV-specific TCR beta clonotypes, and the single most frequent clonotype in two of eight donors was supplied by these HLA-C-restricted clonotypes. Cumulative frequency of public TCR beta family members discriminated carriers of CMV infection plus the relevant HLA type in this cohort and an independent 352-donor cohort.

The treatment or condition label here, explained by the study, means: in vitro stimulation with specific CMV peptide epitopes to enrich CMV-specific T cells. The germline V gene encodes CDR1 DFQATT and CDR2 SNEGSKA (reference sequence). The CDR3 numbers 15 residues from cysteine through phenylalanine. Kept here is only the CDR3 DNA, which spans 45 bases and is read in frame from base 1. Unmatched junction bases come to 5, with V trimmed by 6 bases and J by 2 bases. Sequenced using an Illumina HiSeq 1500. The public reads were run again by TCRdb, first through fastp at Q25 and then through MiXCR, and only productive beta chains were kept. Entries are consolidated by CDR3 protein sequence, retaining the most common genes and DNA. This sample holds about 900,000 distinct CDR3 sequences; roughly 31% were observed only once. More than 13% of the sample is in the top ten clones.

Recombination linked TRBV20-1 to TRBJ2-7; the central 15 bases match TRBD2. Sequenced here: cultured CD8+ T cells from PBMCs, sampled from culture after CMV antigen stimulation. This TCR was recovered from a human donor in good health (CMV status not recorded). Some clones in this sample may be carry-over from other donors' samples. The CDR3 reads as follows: CSAGGLAGGAYEQYF. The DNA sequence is TGCAGTGCGGGAGGACTAGCGGGGGGGGCCTACGAGCAGTACTTC.